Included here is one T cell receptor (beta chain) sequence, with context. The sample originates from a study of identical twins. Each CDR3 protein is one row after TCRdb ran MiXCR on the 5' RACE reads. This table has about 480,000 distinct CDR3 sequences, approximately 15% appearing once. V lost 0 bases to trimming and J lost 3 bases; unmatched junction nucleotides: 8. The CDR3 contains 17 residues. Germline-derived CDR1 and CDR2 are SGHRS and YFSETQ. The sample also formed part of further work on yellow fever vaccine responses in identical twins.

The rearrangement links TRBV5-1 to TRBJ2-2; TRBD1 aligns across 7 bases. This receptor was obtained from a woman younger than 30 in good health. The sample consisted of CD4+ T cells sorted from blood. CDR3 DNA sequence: TGCGCCAGCAGCTTGGCCCGGGACAGATCGGACACCGGGGAGCTGTTTTTT. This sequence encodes CASSLARDRSDTGELFF.